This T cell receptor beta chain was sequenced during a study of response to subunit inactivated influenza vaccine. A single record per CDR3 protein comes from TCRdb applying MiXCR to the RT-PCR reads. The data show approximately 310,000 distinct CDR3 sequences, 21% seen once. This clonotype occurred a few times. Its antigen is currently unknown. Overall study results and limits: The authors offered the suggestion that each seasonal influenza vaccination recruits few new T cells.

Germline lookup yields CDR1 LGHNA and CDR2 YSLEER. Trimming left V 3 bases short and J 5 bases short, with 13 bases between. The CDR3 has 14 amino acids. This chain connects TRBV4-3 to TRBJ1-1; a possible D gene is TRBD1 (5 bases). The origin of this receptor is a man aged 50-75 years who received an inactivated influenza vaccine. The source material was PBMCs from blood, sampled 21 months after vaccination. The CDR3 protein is CASSQFVGGTEAFF. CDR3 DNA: TGCGCCAGCAGCCAGTTCGTCGGGGGAACTGAAGCTTTCTTT.